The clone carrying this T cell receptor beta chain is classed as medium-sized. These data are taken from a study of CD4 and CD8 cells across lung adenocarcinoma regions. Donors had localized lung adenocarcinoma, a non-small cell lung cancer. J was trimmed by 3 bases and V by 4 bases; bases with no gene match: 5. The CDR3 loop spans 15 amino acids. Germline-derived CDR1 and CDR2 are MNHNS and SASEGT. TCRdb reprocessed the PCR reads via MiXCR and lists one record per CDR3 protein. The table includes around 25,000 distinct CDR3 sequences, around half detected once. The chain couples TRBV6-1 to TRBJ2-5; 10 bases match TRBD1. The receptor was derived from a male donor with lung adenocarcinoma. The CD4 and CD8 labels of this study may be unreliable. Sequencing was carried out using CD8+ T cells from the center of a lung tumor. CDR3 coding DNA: TGTGCCAGCAGTGGTGGGACAGGGGTCGAAGAGACCCAGTACTTC. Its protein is CASSGGTGVEETQYF.